The 32 T cell receptor beta chains listed next were all sequenced from one sample in a study of cytomegalovirus exposure and HLA in healthy donors. The primer mix had 60 Vbeta and 13 Jbeta primers. TCRdb's copy holds only in-frame clones and misses some; the assay was immunoSEQ multiplex PCR. The table includes fewer than 350,000 clones, roughly 90% detected once. Sequenced: PBMCs. Receptor source: a woman aged 18-29 years in good health and CMV-seronegative.

This chain links TRBV6-5 with TRBJ2-1; TRBD2 might be the D (5 bases). This CDR3 has 15 residues. The ends were cut back, 6 bases at V and 0 bases at J, with 12 bases in the middle. Germline CDR1 reads MNHEY; CDR2 reads SVGAGI. The CDR3 is CASSLTSGSYNEQFF. CDR3 nucleotides: TGTGCCAGCAGCCTAACCAGCGGCTCCTACAATGAGCAGTTCTTC.

The chain combines TRBV7-9 with TRBJ1-4; 7 bases match TRBD1. Germline-derived CDR1 and CDR2 are SEHNR and FQNEAQ (reference sequence). The CDR3 sequence is 16 residues long. With 1 base clipped from V and 4 bases from J, the junction kept 6 bases outside the gene matches. The CDR3 spells CASSLDLQGINEKLFF. The CDR3 nucleotides read TGTGCCAGCAGCTTAGACCTACAGGGGATTAATGAAAAACTGTTTTTT. The whole variable domain, remainder taken from reference TRBV7-9 and TRBJ1-4, is DTGVSQNPRHKITKRGQNVTFRCDPISEHNRLYWYRQTLGQGPEFLTYFQNEAQLEKSRLLSDRFSAERPKGSFSTLEIQRTEQGDSAMYLCASSLDLQGINEKLFFGSGTQLSVL.

The chain couples TRBV6-5 to TRBJ1-1; TRBD1 aligns across 7 bases. The germline V gene encodes CDR1 MNHEY and CDR2 SVGAGI. The CDR3 has 15 residues. The ends lost 4 bases at V and 4 bases at J; junction bases unmatched: 9. CDR3 in amino acids: CASSSQQGRITEAFF. DNA of the CDR3: TGTGCCAGCAGTTCCCAACAGGGGCGTATCACTGAAGCTTTCTTT.

The chain links TRBV7-3 to TRBJ1-2, with 8 bases identical to TRBD1. The CDR3 consists of 14 residues. The V segment lost 5 bases and the J segment 5 bases; nucleotides outside the gene matches: 7. CDR1 and CDR2 (germline): SGHTA, FQGTGA. In DNA, the CDR3 is TGTGCCAGCAGCCCCCAGGGGGCGCCGTATGGCTACACCTTC. This translates into CASSPQGAPYGYTF.

The CDR3 sequence is CAISDSGMEREQFF. The CDR3 DNA reads as TGTGCCATCAGTGACTCCGGGATGGAAAGGGAGCAGTTCTTC. The chain recombines TRBV10-3 with TRBJ2-1; TRBD2 might be the D (5 bases). Trimming removed 3 bases from V and 10 bases from J, with 16 bases in between. Germline-derived CDR1 and CDR2 are ENHRY and SYGVKD. The CDR3 has 14 residues.

CDR3 nucleotides: TGTGCCAGCAGTATCGGGGATGCCAATCAGCCCCAGCATTTT. It encodes CASSIGDANQPQHF. V is TRBV9 and J is TRBJ1-5; the D is unclear. The CDR3 runs 14 residues. The ends were cut back, 5 bases at V and 3 bases at J, with 12 bases in the middle. Germline V CDR1 and CDR2: SGDLS, YYNGEE. Full variable domain (rest looked up from reference TRBV9 and TRBJ1-5): DSGVTQTPKHLITATGQRVTLRCSPRSGDLSVYWYQQSLDQGLQFLIQYYNGEERAKGNILERFSAQQFPDLHSELNLSSLELGDSALYFCASSIGDANQPQHFGDGTRLSIL.

The V gene is TRBV11-2, the J gene TRBJ2-7; D perhaps matches TRBD1 (6 bases). The CDR3 extends over 14 amino acids. V lost 2 bases and J lost 5, with 13 bases in between. Germline V gene data show CDR1 as SGHAT and CDR2 as FQNNGV. The CDR3 DNA follows: TGTGCCAGCAGCTTACGCAGGGGCCTAGACGAGCAGTACTTC. Translation gives CASSLRRGLDEQYF.

This chain's CDR3 is CASSRDRDHGYTF. As DNA, the CDR3 is TGCGCCAGCAGCCGAGACAGGGATCATGGCTACACCTTC. The chain links TRBV5-1 to TRBJ1-2; 7 bases agree with TRBD1. Germline trimming cut 4 bases from V and 6 bases from J; bases unmatched to any gene: 6. The CDR3 is 13 residues long. The germline V gene encodes CDR1 SGHRS and CDR2 YFSETQ. The whole variable domain, filled in from reference TRBV5-1 and TRBJ1-2, reads KAGVTQTPRYLIKTRGQQVTLSCSPISGHRSVSWYQQTPGQGLQFLFEYFSETQRNKGNFPGRFSGRQFSNSRSEMNVSTLELGDSALYLCASSRDRDHGYTFGSGTRLTVV.

With regard to this clone: Germline is not matched at one junction end, which may reflect a read error. This sequence joins TRBV11-2 and TRBJ1-1, with D possibly being TRBD1 (6 bases). This CDR3 region has 14 residues. Per germline, CDR1 SGHAT and CDR2 FQNNGV. This CDR3 reads CASSLDLVGGPSGF. The DNA for the CDR3 is TGTGCCAGCAGCTTAGATCTGGTGGGGGGGCCGTCCGGGTTT.

The chain links TRBV13 to TRBJ2-3, with 9 bases fitting TRBD1. Looked up from germline, CDR1 is PRHDT and CDR2 is FYEKMQ (reference sequence). This CDR3 has 22 residues. V lost 1 base, J lost 4 bases, and 24 bases stayed unmatched. The CDR3 spells CASSLVSRLGTGPAGPADTQYF. The CDR3 DNA reads TGTGCCAGCAGCTTAGTAAGTCGTCTGGGGACAGGGCCAGCGGGGCCCGCAGATACGCAGTATTTT.

The chain links TRBV4-1 to TRBJ2-7, with 9 bases fitting TRBD2. CDR1 is MGHRA and CDR2 is YSYEKL in the germline V gene. V trimming: 6 bases; J trimming: 0 bases; junction bases outside the gene matches: 6. The CDR3 has 15 amino acids. The CDR3 sequence: CASRLSGGPSYEQYF. For the CDR3, the DNA is TGCGCCAGCAGACTAAGCGGGGGGCCCTCCTACGAGCAGTACTTC.

V gene TRBV15 combines with J gene TRBJ1-2; maybe TRBD1 (5 bases). CDR1 and CDR2 (germline): LNHNV, YYDKDF (reference sequence). This CDR3 spans 14 amino acids. Between the trimmed V and J ends, which lost 0 bases and 6 bases, there was a span of 11 bases. Here the CDR3 reads CATSRDGRADGYTF. CDR3 coding DNA: TGTGCCACCAGCAGAGATGGCAGGGCAGATGGCTACACCTTC.

The chain uses TRBV9 and TRBJ1-2; D unclear. V lost 4 bases and J 8 bases, leaving 12 bases between the germline ends. The CDR3 length is 12 residues. Germline CDR1 and CDR2: SGDLS and YYNGEE. CDR3 coding DNA: TGTGCCAGCAGCCCCGTTCGGAGCGGCTACACCTTC. It yields the protein CASSPVRSGYTF.

The V and J genes are TRBV15 and TRBJ1-4; 8 bases are a match to TRBD1. The CDR3 runs to 15 residues. Germline-derived CDR1 and CDR2 are LNHNV and YYDKDF (reference sequence). The V gene end was trimmed by 6 bases and the J gene end by 4 bases; junction bases not matched to a gene: 7. This CDR3 is CATRNGQGFNEKLFF. Here the CDR3 DNA reads TGTGCCACCAGAAACGGACAGGGCTTTAATGAAAAACTGTTTTTT.

The V and J genes are TRBV30 and TRBJ1-4, with 7 bases aligning to TRBD1. The CDR3 contains 12 residues. Germline trimming cut 3 bases from V and 5 bases from J; bases unmatched to any gene: 0. Germline loops: CDR1 GTSNPN, CDR2 SVGIG (reference sequence). The DNA for the CDR3 is TGTGCCTGGAGCAGGGGGAATGAAAAACTGTTTTTT. Translated: CAWSRGNEKLFF.

V usage is TRBV7-9 and J usage is TRBJ1-1; D gene ambiguous. The V end lost 3 bases, the J end lost 10 bases, and 18 bases lay between the germline ends. This CDR3 is 14 amino acids long. Looked up from germline, CDR1 is SEHNR and CDR2 is FQNEAQ (reference sequence). In DNA, the CDR3 is TGTGCCAGCAGCTTTGCCGGGGAAGTCATCTCAGCTTTCTTT. It encodes CASSFAGEVISAFF.

This chain joins TRBV19 and TRBJ1-6, with D possibly matching TRBD1 (5 bases). Germline assignment: CDR1 LNHDA and CDR2 SQIVND (reference sequence). CDR3 size: 15 residues. V was cut by 3 bases and J by 5 bases, with 11 bases left in between. CDR3 protein: CASSMKGYDNSPLHF. The CDR3 DNA reads TGTGCCAGTAGTATGAAGGGGTACGATAATTCACCCCTCCACTTT. The whole variable domain, remainder taken from reference TRBV19 and TRBJ1-6, is DGGITQSPKYLFRKEGQNVTLSCEQNLNHDAMYWYRQDPGQGLRLIYYSQIVNDFQKGDIAEGYSVSREKKESFPLTVTSAQKNPTAFYLCASSMKGYDNSPLHFGNGTRLTVT.

The chain uses TRBV29-1 and TRBJ1-2, with TRBD1 identical over 8 bases. CDR1 and CDR2 from the germline V gene are SQVTM and ANQGSEA. Trimming removed 5 bases from V and 0 bases from J; junction bases left unmatched: 14. The CDR3 totals 17 residues. The CDR3 loop is CSVFTTGTGDPNYGYTF. In nucleotides, the CDR3 is TGCAGCGTTTTCACCACCGGGACAGGAGATCCTAACTATGGCTACACCTTC.

The chain's CDR3 is CASSHTSSYASTDTQYF. The DNA for the CDR3 is TGTGCCAGTAGTCATACTTCTAGCTATGCTAGCACAGATACGCAGTATTTT. The rearrangement joins TRBV19 to TRBJ2-3; D is possibly TRBD2 (5 bases). The V gene lost 5 bases and the J gene lost 0 bases, with 18 bases spanning the gap. Per germline, CDR1 LNHDA and CDR2 SQIVND (reference sequence). This CDR3 has 17 amino acids.

This clone occurred once. The V call is TRBV2, the J call TRBJ1-1; 12 nucleotides line up with TRBD1. Germline trimming cut 6 bases from V and 4 bases from J; bases unmatched to any gene: 12. The CDR3 runs to 17 residues. Per the germline V gene, CDR1 is SNHLY and CDR2 is FYNNEI. The CDR3 region is CASRQPGQGASGTEAFF. Written as DNA, the CDR3 is TGTGCCAGCAGACAACCGGGACAGGGGGCTTCAGGCACTGAAGCTTTCTTT.

The chain couples TRBV30 to TRBJ2-7; D remains ambiguous. CDR1 GTSNPN and CDR2 SVGIG come from the germline V gene (reference sequence). Trimming took 2 bases from V and 0 from J, leaving 5 bases between them. There are 12 residues in the CDR3. The CDR3 sequence is CAWSPSSYEQYF. The CDR3 DNA reads as TGTGCCTGGAGTCCGAGCTCCTACGAGCAGTACTTC.

Points on this clone: An end of the junction differs from the germline gene, which may be a read error. This rearrangement joins TRBV7-9 to TRBJ2-7; TRBD1 matches 10 bases. In germline, CDR1 is SEHNR, CDR2 FQNEAQ (reference sequence). The CDR3 has 15 residues. In nucleotides, the CDR3 is TGTTCCAGCAGACCTCCCGAGGGACAGGGGTGGGAGCAGTACTTC. Its translation is CSSRPPEGQGWEQYF. Full variable domain (rest looked up from reference TRBV7-9 and TRBJ2-7): DTGVSQNPRHKITKRGQNVTFRCDPISEHNRLYWYRQTLGQGPEFLTYFQNEAQLEKSRLLSDRFSAERPKGSFSTLEIQRTEQGDSAMYLCSSRPPEGQGWEQYFGPGTRLTVT.

The chain carries TRBV9 and TRBJ2-1; 10 bases fit TRBD2. This CDR3 has 18 residues. Germline trimming cut 1 base from V and 10 bases from J; bases unmatched to any gene: 17. The germline gives CDR1 SGDLS, CDR2 YYNGEE. The CDR3 DNA is TGTGCCAGCAGCGTAATGGGGGGAGCGGGGGGGGTGGTTAAGGAGCAGTTCTTC. Its protein product is CASSVMGGAGGVVKEQFF.

This sequence joins TRBV10-3 and TRBJ1-1; D possibly corresponds to TRBD1 (6 bases). With 3 bases removed from V and 3 bases from J, the gap between germline ends came to 14 bases. The CDR3 extends over 15 amino acids. Per the germline V gene, CDR1 is ENHRY and CDR2 is SYGVKD. CDR3 amino acids: CAISEGGAWDTEAFF. The CDR3 region has the DNA TGTGCCATCAGTGAAGGGGGGGCGTGGGACACTGAAGCTTTCTTT.

In this sample, this clone turned up once. CDR3: CASSDTGTLNQPQHF. CDR3 DNA: TGTGCCAGCAGTGACACCGGGACACTCAATCAGCCCCAGCATTTT. The chain couples TRBV6-1 to TRBJ1-5, with D tentatively TRBD1 (6 bases). Per germline, CDR1 MNHNS and CDR2 SASEGT. V dropped 3 bases and J dropped 3 bases, with 12 bases sitting between them. CDR3 length: 15 residues.

The chain links TRBV29-1 to TRBJ2-1; 8 positions agree with TRBD1. Germline V gene data show CDR1 as SQVTM and CDR2 as ANQGSEA. V trimming: 5 bases; J trimming: 1 base; junction bases outside the gene matches: 4. The CDR3 runs 14 residues. The chain's CDR3 is CSVSGGASYNEQFF. The CDR3 region has the DNA TGCAGCGTTTCAGGGGGCGCATCCTACAATGAGCAGTTCTTC.

The chain joins TRBV6-4 to TRBJ2-1; weak D call: TRBD1 (6 bases). Germline V gives CDR1 MRHNA, CDR2 SNTAGT. CDR3 length equals 16 residues. Trimming took off 0 bases at V and 9 bases at J, with 18 bases between the two ends. CDR3 protein: CASSDSRGGMIGEQFF. The CDR3 bases are TGTGCCAGCAGTGACTCGAGAGGGGGTATGATCGGTGAGCAGTTCTTC.

This chain joins TRBV27 and TRBJ1-1; 8 bases are a match to TRBD1. Germline V CDR1 and CDR2: MNHEY, SMNVEV (reference sequence). CDR3 length equals 11 residues. The V and J ends lost 6 bases and 10 bases, in that order; junction bases with no gene match: 4. The DNA for the CDR3 is TGTGCCAGCAGCCAGCAGGGGGCAGCTTTCTTT. The encoded protein is CASSQQGAAFF.

The chain links TRBV18 to TRBJ2-5; 12 positions agree with TRBD2. Trimming took 6 bases from V and 5 from J; bases not matched to a gene: 4. The CDR3 contains 14 residues. The germline V gene encodes CDR1 KGHSH and CDR2 LQKENI. The CDR3 reads CASSRTSGEETQYF. As DNA, the CDR3 is TGTGCCAGCTCTAGGACTAGCGGGGAGGAGACCCAGTACTTC.

This chain connects TRBV7-3 to TRBJ2-1; D is perhaps TRBD2 (7 bases). CDR3 length: 14 amino acids. Per the germline V gene, CDR1 is SGHTA and CDR2 is FQGTGA. Trimming cost V 5 bases and J 6 bases, with 14 bases left between them. The CDR3 loop reads CASSRGGEVNEQFF. CDR3 bases: TGTGCCAGCAGCAGGGGGGGAGAGGTCAATGAGCAGTTCTTC.

This chain links TRBV2 with TRBJ2-2; D ambiguous. The CDR3 loop spans 15 amino acids. Germline assignment: CDR1 SNHLY and CDR2 FYNNEI. Trimming took 7 bases from V and 6 from J, leaving 18 bases between them. The CDR3 nucleotides read TGTGCCAGCACACACGAACGCCTCTCGCCCGGGGAGCTGTTTTTT. The encoded protein is CASTHERLSPGELFF.

This sequence joins TRBV4-2 and TRBJ1-4; the match to TRBD1 covers 9 bases. Germline V gene lookup returns CDR1 LGHNA and CDR2 YNFKEQ. This CDR3 has 17 amino acids. V dropped 4 bases and J dropped 8; count of bases not matched to a gene: 14. The CDR3 region has the DNA TGTGCCAGCAGCCCCCCTTTCAGGGGACAGGGACGGGAAAAACTGTTTTTT. It is translated as CASSPPFRGQGREKLFF.